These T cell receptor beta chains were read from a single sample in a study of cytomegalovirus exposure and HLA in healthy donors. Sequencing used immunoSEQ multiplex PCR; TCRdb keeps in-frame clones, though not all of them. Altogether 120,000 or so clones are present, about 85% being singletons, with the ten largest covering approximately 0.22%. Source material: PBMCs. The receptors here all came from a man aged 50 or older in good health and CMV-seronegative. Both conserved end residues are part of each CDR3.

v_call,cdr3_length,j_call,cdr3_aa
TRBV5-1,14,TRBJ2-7,CASRPAGVSYEQYF
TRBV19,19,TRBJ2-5,CASTGGTSGGQPLQETQYF
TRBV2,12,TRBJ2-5,CASTEGGETQYF
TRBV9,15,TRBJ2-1,CASSLSDSSYNEQFF
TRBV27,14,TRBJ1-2,CASGRDLTGQGYTF
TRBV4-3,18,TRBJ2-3,CASSPGTSGAISTDTQYF
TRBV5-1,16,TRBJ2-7,CASSSGGLGVLHEQYF
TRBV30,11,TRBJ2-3,CAWALADTQYF
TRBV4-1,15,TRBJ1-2,CASSQLQGQTYGYTF
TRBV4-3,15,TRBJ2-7,CASSQEWAGTAEQYF
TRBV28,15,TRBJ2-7,CASSRSTGSSYEQYF
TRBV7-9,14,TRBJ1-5,CASRLPGENQPQHF
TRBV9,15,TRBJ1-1,CASSGNPGQVAEAFF
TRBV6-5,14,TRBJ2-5,CASSPPGGRETQYF
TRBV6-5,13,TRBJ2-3,CASRTGLLGTQYF
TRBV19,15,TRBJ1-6,CASSPRPAHNSPLHF
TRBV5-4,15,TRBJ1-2,CASSLVDRSVSGYTF
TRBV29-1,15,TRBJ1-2,CSATGGQVFNYGYTF
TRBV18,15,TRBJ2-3,CASSTRDRVTDTQYF
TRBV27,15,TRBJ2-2,CASSWGQGNTGELFF
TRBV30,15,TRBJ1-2,CAWTVPHRGSNGYTF
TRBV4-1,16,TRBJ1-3,CASSQDPDRVRNTIYF
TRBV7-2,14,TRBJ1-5,CASSPSPNRQPQHF
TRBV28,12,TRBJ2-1,CASSPLSLEQFF
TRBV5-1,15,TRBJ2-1,CASSGGLAAYNEQFF
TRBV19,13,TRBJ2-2,CASTGIRTGELFF
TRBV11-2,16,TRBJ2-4,CASSPRTGLAKNIQYF
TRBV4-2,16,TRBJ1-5,CASSQDRRQVGQPQHF
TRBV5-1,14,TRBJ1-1,CASSLTGKGCEAFF
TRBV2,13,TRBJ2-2,CASSASVTGELFF
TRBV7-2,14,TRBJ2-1,CASSLSNVNNEQFF
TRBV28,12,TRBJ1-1,CASSDPGETAFF
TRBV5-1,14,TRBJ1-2,CASSLAGTGGGYTF
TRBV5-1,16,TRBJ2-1,CASSSPAGRGNNEQFF
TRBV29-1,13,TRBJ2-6,CSVSWTGRAVLTF
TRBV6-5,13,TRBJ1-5,CASSLDRLRPQHF
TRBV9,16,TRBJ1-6,CASSPDPGGANSPLHF
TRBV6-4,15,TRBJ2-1,CASSDPRGPYNEQFF
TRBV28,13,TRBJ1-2,CASSFAGNYGYTF
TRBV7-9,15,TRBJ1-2,CASSTWDRANYGYTF
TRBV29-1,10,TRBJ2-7,CSVWTNEQYF
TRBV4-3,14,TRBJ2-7,CASSQEGGTYEQYF
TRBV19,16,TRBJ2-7,CASSDRLLAGVYEQYF
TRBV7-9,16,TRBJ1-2,CASSLGQGGRNYGYTF
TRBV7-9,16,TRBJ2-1,CASSHPDGQGMGEQFF
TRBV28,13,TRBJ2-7,CASSPEWEYEQYF
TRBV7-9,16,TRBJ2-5,CASSTRGRELSETQYF
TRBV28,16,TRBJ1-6,CASKTGGVSYNSPLHF
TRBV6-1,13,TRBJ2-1,CASSEGQGGGQFF
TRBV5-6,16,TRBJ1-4,CARSLPGGWGDEKLFF
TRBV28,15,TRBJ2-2,CASSLGGAGTGELFF
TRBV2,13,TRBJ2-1,CASSDTQANEQFF
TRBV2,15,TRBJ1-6,CASSERATAASPLHF
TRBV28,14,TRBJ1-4,CASSPGTTNEKLFF
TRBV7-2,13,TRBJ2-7,CASSFRSGREQYF
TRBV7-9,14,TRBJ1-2,CASSSSDRNYGYTF
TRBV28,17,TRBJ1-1,CARTSRLDSLVVTEAFF
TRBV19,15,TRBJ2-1,CASSGIGGRANEQFF